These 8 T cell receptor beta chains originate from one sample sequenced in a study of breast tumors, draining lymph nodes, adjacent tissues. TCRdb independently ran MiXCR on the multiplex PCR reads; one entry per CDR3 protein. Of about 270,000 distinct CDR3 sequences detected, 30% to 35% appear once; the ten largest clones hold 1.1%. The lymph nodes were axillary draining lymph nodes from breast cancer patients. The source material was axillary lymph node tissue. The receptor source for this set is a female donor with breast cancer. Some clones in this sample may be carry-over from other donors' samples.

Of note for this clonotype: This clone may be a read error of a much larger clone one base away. CDR3 protein: CNASPGRSYNEQFF. CDR3 DNA sequence: TGCAATGCCAGCCCCGGGAGGTCATACAATGAGCAGTTCTTC. The chain carries TRBV20-1 and TRBJ2-1; 7 nucleotides align to TRBD2. The CDR3 spans 14 residues. Germline CDR1 is DFQATT and CDR2 is SNEGSKA (reference sequence).

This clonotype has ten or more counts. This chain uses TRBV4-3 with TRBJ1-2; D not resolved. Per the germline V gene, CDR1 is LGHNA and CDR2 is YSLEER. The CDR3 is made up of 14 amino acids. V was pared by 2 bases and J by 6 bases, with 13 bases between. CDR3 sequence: CASSQHEGMDGYTF. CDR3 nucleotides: TGCGCCAGCAGCCAACATGAGGGAATGGATGGCTACACCTTC.

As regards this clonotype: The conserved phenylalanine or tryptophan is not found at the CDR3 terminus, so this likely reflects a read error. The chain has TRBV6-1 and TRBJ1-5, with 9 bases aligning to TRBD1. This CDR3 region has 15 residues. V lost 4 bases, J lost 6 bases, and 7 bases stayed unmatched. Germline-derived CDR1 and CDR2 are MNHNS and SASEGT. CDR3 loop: CASSAPGQGTQPQHL. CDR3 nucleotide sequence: TGTGCCAGCAGTGCCCCAGGACAGGGGACTCAGCCCCAGCATCTT.

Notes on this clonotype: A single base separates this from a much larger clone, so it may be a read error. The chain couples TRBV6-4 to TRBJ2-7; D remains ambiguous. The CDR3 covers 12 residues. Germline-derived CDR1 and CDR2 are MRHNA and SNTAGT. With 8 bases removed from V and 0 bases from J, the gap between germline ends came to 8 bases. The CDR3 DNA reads TGTGCCAGCCGCCGGATCTCCTACGAGCAGTACTTC. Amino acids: CASRRISYEQYF.

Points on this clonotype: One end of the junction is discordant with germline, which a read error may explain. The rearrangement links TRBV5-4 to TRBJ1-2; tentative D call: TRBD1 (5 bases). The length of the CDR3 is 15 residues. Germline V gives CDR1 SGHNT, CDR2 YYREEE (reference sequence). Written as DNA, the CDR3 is TGTGCCAGCAGCTTGAGGGCAGGGCTGAACTGTGGCTACACCTTC. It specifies CASSLRAGLNCGYTF. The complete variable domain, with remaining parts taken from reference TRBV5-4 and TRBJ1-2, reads ETGVTQSPTHLIKTRGQQVTLRCSSQSGHNTVSWYQQALGQGPQFIFQYYREEENGRGNFPPRFSGLQFPNYSSELNVNALELDDSALYLCASSLRAGLNCGYTFGSGTRLTVV.

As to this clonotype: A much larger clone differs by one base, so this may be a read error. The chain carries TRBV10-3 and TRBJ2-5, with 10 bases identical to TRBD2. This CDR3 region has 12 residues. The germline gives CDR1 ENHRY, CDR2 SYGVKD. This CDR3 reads CASSPPSGRVHF. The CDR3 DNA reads TGTGCCAGCAGTCCACCGAGCGGGAGGGTGCACTTC.

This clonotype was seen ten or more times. CDR3 region: CASIAGEKLFF. The CDR3 region has the DNA TGTGCCAGTATCGCTGGGGAAAAACTGTTTTTT. V is TRBV19 and J is TRBJ1-4; D is undetermined. The CDR3 contains 11 residues. Deletions cut 7 bases from V and 8 bases from J, with 8 bases between. Per germline, CDR1 LNHDA and CDR2 SQIVND (reference sequence).

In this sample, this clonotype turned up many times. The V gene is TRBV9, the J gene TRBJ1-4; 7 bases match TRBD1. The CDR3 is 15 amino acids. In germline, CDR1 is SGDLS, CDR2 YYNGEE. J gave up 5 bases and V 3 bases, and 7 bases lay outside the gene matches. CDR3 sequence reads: CASSAETGYNEKLFF. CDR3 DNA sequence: TGTGCCAGCAGCGCCGAGACAGGGTACAATGAAAAACTGTTTTTT. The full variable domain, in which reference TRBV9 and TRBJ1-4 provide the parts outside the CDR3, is DSGVTQTPKHLITATGQRVTLRCSPRSGDLSVYWYQQSLDQGLQFLIQYYNGEERAKGNILERFSAQQFPDLHSELNLSSLELGDSALYFCASSAETGYNEKLFFGSGTQLSVL.